The clone carrying this T cell receptor (beta chain) showed up just a few times. Its specificity is not known. The CDR3 loop spans 16 amino acids. Germline CDR1 and CDR2: MDHEN and SYDVKM. Trimming cost V 5 bases and J 0 bases, with 14 bases left between them. TCRdb's table, derived via immunoSEQ multiplex PCR, lists solely in-frame clones and lacks some. The sample includes some 300,000 clones, about 77% of them seen just once. Roughly 1.8 micrograms of genomic DNA (from cryopreserved PBMCs) were used for TCR beta libraries. This specimen comes from a study of cytotoxic CD8 clonotypes in ibrutinib-treated CLL. About the study: Response sampling came at median about a year of treatment, ranging roughly 6 to 36 months. Overall study findings and caveats: Clonality was higher at baseline than in age-matched healthy donors and tracked circulating CD8+ T-cell counts. Public clonotypes proved infrequent, and on treatment they shrank or remained steady.

The origin of this receptor is a human donor with chronic lymphocytic leukemia. This chain joins TRBV28 and TRBJ1-3; D gene ambiguous. The source material was PBMCs, sampled before ibrutinib treatment. CDR3: CASSPPLIFSGNTIYF. The CDR3, as DNA: TGTGCCAGCAGTCCCCCCTTGATCTTCTCTGGAAACACCATATATTTT. The variable domain in full, completed from reference TRBV28 and TRBJ1-3, reads DVKVTQSSRYLVKRTGEKVFLECVQDMDHENMFWYRQDPGLGLRLIYFSYDVKMKEKGDIPEGYSVSREKKERFSLILESASTNQTSMYLCASSPPLIFSGNTIYFGEGSWLTVV.